The 32 T cell receptor beta chains below were found in one sample sequenced in a study of TIL therapy for anti-PD-1-resistant metastatic lung cancer. This sample's time point: pre-treatment sample, taken before nivolumab and TIL therapy. This was the immunoSEQ v3 assay. This table comes from immunoSEQ multiplex PCR, and its TCRdb copy is limited to in-frame clones, with some not included. The top ten hold 2% to 3% of the sample, which has under 70,000 clones, roughly 91% seen once. The sample here was blood, taken at baseline. These receptors were obtained from a person aged 25 to 80 with non-small cell lung cancer.

The J gene is TRBJ2-7, the V gene TRBV12-5, with D possibly being TRBD1 or TRBD2 (5 bases each). From germline, CDR1 is LGHNT and CDR2 FRNRAP. This CDR3 has 17 residues. Between the trimmed V and J ends, which lost 1 base and 2 bases, there was a span of 18 bases. The CDR3 region has the DNA TGTGCTAGTGGTTTGGAGAAGGGGACGCCCAGGGCCTACGAGCAGTACTTC. Residues: CASGLEKGTPRAYEQYF.

J is TRBJ1-1 and V is TRBV7-8, with D possibly TRBD1 on 5 matching bases. V was clipped by 5 bases and J by 12 bases, with 22 bases between them. The germline V gene encodes CDR1 SGHVS and CDR2 FQNEAQ. CDR3 length: 14 amino acids. The CDR3: CASSQLLGPRTSFF. CDR3 DNA sequence: TGTGCCAGCAGCCAGCTTTTGGGGCCCCGAACGTCTTTCTTT.

This clone appeared a single time. The chain joins TRBV5-5 to TRBJ1-1; D is uncertain. The V gene's germline CDR1 is SGHKS and CDR2 YYEKEE (reference sequence). The CDR3 covers 13 residues. Trimming removed 5 bases from V and 9 bases from J, with 17 bases in between. This CDR3 reads CASRSDGNAKAFF. In DNA, the CDR3 is TGTGCCAGCAGAAGTGACGGAAATGCTAAAGCTTTCTTT.

The CDR3 spells CATSRAGTGGLVKAEAFF. DNA of the CDR3: TGTGCCACCAGCAGAGCCGGGACAGGGGGGCTAGTTAAGGCTGAAGCTTTCTTT. The chain is built from TRBV15 and TRBJ1-1; 11 bases match TRBD1. The CDR3 is 18 residues long. V was clipped by 1 base and J by 6 bases; unmatched bases: 13. The germline V gene has CDR1 LNHNV and CDR2 YYDKDF (reference sequence).

CDR3 loop: CAPDGSTNEKLFF. CDR3 DNA: TGTGCCCCCGACGGGTCAACTAATGAAAAACTGTTTTTT. The chain links TRBV6-7 to TRBJ1-4; D call uncertain. TRBV6-7 is an ORF, with its function uncertain. The CDR3 extends over 13 amino acids. The V end was cut by 11 bases, the J end by 0 bases, with 10 bases between.

The J gene is TRBJ2-3, the V gene TRBV19; 9 bases are a match to TRBD2. Germline CDR1 reads LNHDA; CDR2 reads SQIVND (reference sequence). The CDR3 sequence is 16 residues long. V lost 3 bases and J lost 6; bases outside the gene matches: 10. As DNA, the CDR3 is TGTGCCAGTAGTATGTCGCGGGGGGGCGTCCTCGATACGCAGTATTTT. This translates into CASSMSRGGVLDTQYF.

The chain links TRBV6-6 to TRBJ2-7; D tentatively reads TRBD1 or TRBD2 (5 bases each). Trimming stripped 0 bases from V and 7 bases from J, with 10 bases between. The CDR3 length is 13 residues. Germline V gene sequence: CDR1 MNHNY, CDR2 SVGAGI (reference sequence). The CDR3 is CASSYSTKGEQYF. CDR3 bases: TGTGCCAGCAGTTACTCGACTAAGGGGGAGCAGTACTTC.

V gene TRBV15 combines with J gene TRBJ1-5; D gene uncertain. Germline assignment: CDR1 LNHNV and CDR2 YYDKDF (reference sequence). The CDR3 has 15 residues. V was trimmed by 1 base and J by 3 bases, leaving 10 bases between them. The CDR3 DNA sequence: TGTGCCACCAGCAGAGCTGAGGCTACCAATCAGCCCCAGCATTTT. Its protein is CATSRAEATNQPQHF.

This clone was seen a few times. V is TRBV19 and J is TRBJ2-7; no reliable D call. CDR3 length: 12 residues. The V gene's germline CDR1 is LNHDA and CDR2 SQIVND (reference sequence). With 5 bases removed from V and 5 bases from J, the gap between germline ends came to 10 bases. The CDR3 loop reads CASSPIAHEQYF. The CDR3 DNA sequence: TGTGCCAGTAGTCCGATAGCACACGAGCAGTACTTC.

The chain is built from TRBV5-1 and TRBJ1-1; weak D call: TRBD1 (5 bases). Trimming removed 3 bases at V and 1 base at J, with 10 bases between. Germline assignment: CDR1 SGHRS and CDR2 YFSETQ. CDR3 size: 14 residues. The CDR3 nucleotides are TGCGCCAGCAGCTATACAGGCACGAACACTGAAGCTTTCTTT. This sequence encodes CASSYTGTNTEAFF.

The CDR3 DNA follows: TGTGCCAGTAGTAGCCGGGAACTAGCGGGGGGGGCCTACGAGCAGTACTTC. As protein: CASSSRELAGGAYEQYF. The chain employs TRBV19 and TRBJ2-7, with 13 bases fitting TRBD2. The V gene's germline CDR1 is LNHDA and CDR2 SQIVND (reference sequence). Trimming cost V 4 bases and J 2 bases; bases outside gene matches: 8. CDR3 size: 17 residues.

The chain employs TRBV10-1 and TRBJ1-4, with D possibly matching TRBD1 (5 bases). The CDR3 runs to 17 residues. Trimming took 8 bases from V and 5 from J, leaving 24 bases between them. Germline V gene lookup returns CDR1 WNHNN and CDR2 SYGVQD (reference sequence). The CDR3 region is CASFVNRQARSNEKLFF. The DNA of the CDR3 is TGCGCCAGCTTCGTAAACAGGCAGGCGAGATCAAATGAAAAACTGTTTTTT.

This chain connects TRBV27 to TRBJ1-4, with D unclear. CDR1 is MNHEY and CDR2 is SMNVEV in the germline V gene (reference sequence). The CDR3 length is 14 residues. Trimming pared 5 bases from V and 0 bases from J, leaving 7 bases between. CDR3 DNA sequence: TGTGCCAGCAGTCTAGTTGCAACTAATGAAAAACTGTTTTTT. This sequence encodes CASSLVATNEKLFF.

V usage is TRBV7-8 and J usage is TRBJ2-7; no definite D call. Germline V gene sequence: CDR1 SGHVS, CDR2 FQNEAQ. V gave up 1 base and J gave up 5 bases, with 15 bases separating them. The CDR3 runs 15 residues. CDR3 protein: CASSLDPDGIDEQYF. The CDR3, as DNA: TGTGCCAGCAGCTTAGACCCGGACGGTATCGACGAGCAGTACTTC. Full variable domain (rest looked up from reference TRBV7-8 and TRBJ2-7): GAGVSQSPRYKVAKRGQDVALRCDPISGHVSLFWYQQALGQGPEFLTYFQNEAQLDKSGLPSDRFFAERPEGSVSTLKIQRTQQEDSAVYLCASSLDPDGIDEQYFGPGTRLTVT.

This chain uses TRBV2 with TRBJ2-4; D is perhaps TRBD2 (5 bases). Germline loops: CDR1 SNHLY, CDR2 FYNNEI. The CDR3 is made up of 16 amino acids. V was pared by 6 bases and J by 1 base, with 16 bases between. DNA for the CDR3: TGTGCCAGCAGCCCTGGAGAACCGGGGGCCAAAAACATTCAGTACTTC. Translated, it gives CASSPGEPGAKNIQYF.

The chain couples TRBV15 to TRBJ1-3; no firm D call. Looked up from germline, CDR1 is LNHNV and CDR2 is YYDKDF (reference sequence). CDR3 length: 13 amino acids. V was pared by 7 bases and J by 4 bases, with 11 bases between. CDR3 protein: CATKSQEGNTIYF. In DNA, the CDR3 is TGTGCCACCAAATCGCAGGAGGGAAACACCATATATTTT. Full variable domain (outside the CDR3, taken from reference TRBV15 and TRBJ1-3): DAMVIQNPRYQVTQFGKPVTLSCSQTLNHNVMYWYQQKSSQAPKLLFHYYDKDFNNEADTPDNFQSRRPNTSFCFLDIRSPGLGDTAMYLCATKSQEGNTIYFGEGSWLTVV.

The DNA for the CDR3 is TGTGCCAGCAGACAAACAGGGTACGATGACACTGAAGCTTTCTTT. This codes for CASRQTGYDDTEAFF. V usage is TRBV5-6 and J usage is TRBJ1-1; tentative D call: TRBD1 (6 bases). V lost 5 bases, J lost 3 bases, and 17 bases lay in between. CDR1 SGHDT and CDR2 YYEEEE come from the germline V gene. The CDR3 totals 15 residues.

The gene calls are TRBV29-1 and TRBJ2-5; D is undetermined. The V gene's germline CDR1 is SQVTM and CDR2 ANQGSEA. The CDR3 runs 14 residues. Between the trimmed V and J ends, which lost 7 bases and 5 bases, there was a span of 20 bases. CDR3: CSAKITPLSETQYF. In nucleotides, the CDR3 is TGCAGCGCCAAAATCACCCCGTTATCCGAGACCCAGTACTTC. The full variable domain, its missing parts supplied by reference TRBV29-1 and TRBJ2-5, is SAVISQKPSRDICQRGTSLTIQCQVDSQVTMMFWYRQQPGQSLTLIATANQGSEATYESGFVIDKFPISRPNLTFSTLTVSNMSPEDSSIYLCSAKITPLSETQYFGPGTRLLVL.

The chain recombines TRBV27 with TRBJ2-7; D possibly corresponds to TRBD1 (6 bases). This CDR3 comprises 14 residues. CDR1 is MNHEY and CDR2 is SMNVEV in the germline V gene (reference sequence). Trimming took 3 bases from V and 2 from J, leaving 11 bases between them. CDR3 sequence: CASSLQGSTYEQYF. For the CDR3, the DNA is TGTGCCAGCAGTTTGCAGGGGTCAACCTACGAGCAGTACTTC.

The gene calls are TRBV25-1 and TRBJ2-3; 7 nucleotides match TRBD2. The CDR3 sequence is 16 residues long. J was trimmed by 4 bases and V by 5 bases; bases with no gene match: 12. Germline lookup yields CDR1 MGHDK and CDR2 SYGVNS. This CDR3 reads CASSQVELAYPDTQYF. The CDR3 DNA reads as TGTGCCAGCAGTCAAGTAGAACTAGCGTATCCAGATACGCAGTATTTT.

This clone was found a few times. V gene TRBV5-1 combines with J gene TRBJ2-7; no clear D gene. This CDR3 spans 12 amino acids. The V and J ends lost 0 bases and 5 bases respectively, with 6 bases between them. Germline values: CDR1 SGHRS, CDR2 YFSETQ. The CDR3 protein is CASSLDGNEQYF. In DNA form, the CDR3 reads TGCGCCAGCAGCTTGGATGGGAACGAGCAGTACTTC.

This sequence joins TRBV3-1 (or the pseudogene TRBV3-2) and TRBJ2-3, with 8 bases lining up with TRBD1. This CDR3 is 15 amino acids long. After removal of 6 bases from V and 2 bases from J, the junction contained 7 bases not matched to a gene. From germline, CDR1 is LGHDT and CDR2 YNNKEL (reference sequence). CDR3 loop: CASRETGANTDTQYF. The DNA for the CDR3 is TGTGCCAGCAGGGAGACAGGGGCCAACACAGATACGCAGTATTTT.

CDR3 protein: CASSVYSGSYEQYF. The CDR3 region has the DNA TGTGCCAGCAGTGTATATAGCGGGAGCTACGAGCAGTACTTC. This sequence joins TRBV2 and TRBJ2-7; 9 bases are a match to TRBD2. CDR1 SNHLY and CDR2 FYNNEI come from the germline V gene. Trimming at V came to 4 bases and at J to 3 bases, leaving 4 bases not matched to a gene. The CDR3 consists of 14 residues.

The CDR3 DNA is TGTGCCAGCAGGTCGGCCACTGAAGCTTTCTTT. Encoded protein: CASRSATEAFF. The J gene is TRBJ1-1, the V gene TRBV25-1; D unclear. Germline CDR1 reads MGHDK; CDR2 reads SYGVNS. The CDR3 runs 11 residues. Trimming cost V 6 bases and J 4 bases, with 6 bases left between them.

This chain connects TRBV6-6 to TRBJ2-5; TRBD1 matches 7 bases. Germline assignment: CDR1 MNHNY and CDR2 SVGAGI (reference sequence). The CDR3 has 15 amino acids. The junction had 11 bases not matched to a gene; V was cut back by 5 bases and J by 5 bases. CDR3 sequence (DNA): TGTGCCAGCAGTAACCGGGACAGACCCGGGGAGACCCAGTACTTC. Encoded protein: CASSNRDRPGETQYF.

The chain employs TRBV6-5 and TRBJ2-7; D is unresolved. There are 14 residues in the CDR3. V dropped 0 bases and J dropped 4 bases, with 10 bases sitting between them. The germline V gene has CDR1 MNHEY and CDR2 SVGAGI. CDR3 in amino acids: CASSYSRVQYEQYF. The CDR3 coding sequence is TGTGCCAGCAGTTACTCACGGGTACAATACGAGCAGTACTTC.

V usage is TRBV12-3 or TRBV12-4 and J usage is TRBJ1-6, with D unclear. Between the trimmed V and J ends, which lost 3 bases and 5 bases, there was a span of 5 bases. This CDR3 is built from 13 residues. This chain's CDR3 is CASSLTNNSPLHF. The DNA for the CDR3 is TGTGCCAGCAGTTTGACAAATAATTCACCCCTCCACTTT.

This clone was recorded only once. The chain couples TRBV29-1 to TRBJ2-1, with 8 bases aligning to TRBD2. CDR3 length equals 14 residues. The V gene's germline CDR1 is SQVTM and CDR2 ANQGSEA. V shed 2 bases and J 9 bases; nucleotides not matched to a gene: 9. CDR3 loop: CSVELGGRRGEQFF. CDR3 in DNA: TGCAGCGTTGAACTCGGCGGGAGGCGGGGTGAGCAGTTCTTC.

The gene calls are TRBV6-2 or TRBV6-3 and TRBJ2-7, with 11 bases matching TRBD1. The CDR3 has 18 amino acids. Per the germline V gene, CDR1 is MNHEY and CDR2 is SVGEGT. Trimming cost V 0 bases and J 3 bases; bases outside gene matches: 10. CDR3 bases: TGTGCCAGCAGTTACTCTACGGATCGGACAGGGGGCATCTACGAGCAGTACTTC. Its protein product is CASSYSTDRTGGIYEQYF.

The V call is TRBV2, the J call TRBJ1-2; the D gene is possibly TRBD1 (5 bases). This CDR3 region has 12 residues. Per germline, CDR1 SNHLY and CDR2 FYNNEI. The germline V and J ends were trimmed by 6 bases and 8 bases, with 13 bases remaining between them. CDR3 bases: TGTGCCAGCAGGGGACTACCTCTAGGCTACACCTTC. Amino acid sequence: CASRGLPLGYTF.

The CDR3 coding sequence is TGTGCCAGCAGCTTAGTCGGGACACCAGGCTACGAGCAGTACTTC. This encodes CASSLVGTPGYEQYF. The genes are TRBV7-6 and TRBJ2-7; a possible D gene is TRBD1 (6 bases). V lost 1 base and J lost 3, with 13 bases in between. Germline V CDR1 and CDR2: SGHVS, FNYEAQ. The CDR3 sequence is 15 residues long.

This clone occurred once. This chain joins TRBV2 and TRBJ2-1; no reliable D call. Germline values: CDR1 SNHLY, CDR2 FYNNEI. The germline V and J ends were trimmed by 6 bases and 3 bases, with 9 bases remaining between them. The CDR3 spans 13 residues. CDR3 in amino acids: CASRRTHYNEQFF. CDR3 DNA sequence: TGTGCCAGCAGAAGGACCCACTACAATGAGCAGTTCTTC.